This T cell receptor beta chain is from a study of early T cells in non-severe SARS-CoV-2 infection. Study-level background: Investigators sequenced bulk RNA drawn from unsorted whole blood, and chains remained unpaired.

Researchers attached unique molecular identifiers to individual cDNA molecules. TCRdb ran MiXCR on the 5' RACE reads and lists one entry per CDR3 protein. Among 75,000 to 100,000 distinct CDR3 sequences listed, around a sixth were seen once. This clonotype was seen only a few times. This CDR3 is 13 amino acids long. Trimming took 10 bases from V and 1 from J, leaving 11 bases between them. CDR1 MDHEN and CDR2 SYDVKM come from the germline V gene. Sequenced sample: whole blood. The sequence derives from an adult who was a healthcare worker with PCR-confirmed SARS-CoV-2 infection or an uninfected control (not recorded which). The V call is TRBV28, the J call TRBJ2-4; the D gene is possibly TRBD2 (6 bases). The CDR3 coding sequence is TGTGCCACTAGCGAGCGGGCCAAAAACATTCAGTACTTC. It encodes CATSERAKNIQYF.